What follows are 14 T cell receptor beta chains derived from one specimen sequenced in a study of glioma-infiltrating T cells after dendritic cell vaccination. The time point was: after dendritic cell vaccination, including at tumor progression/relapse. TCRdb keeps only in-frame clones here, not all; method: immunoSEQ multiplex PCR. The sample records under 130,000 clones, roughly 90% being singletons. Sequenced material: blood, taken after dendritic cell vaccination. The receptors come from a human donor with glioblastoma.

The chain combines TRBV15 with TRBJ2-1; D is possibly TRBD2 (5 bases). V was clipped by 5 bases and J by 11 bases, with 19 bases between them. Germline V lookup: CDR1 LNHNV, CDR2 YYDKDF (reference sequence). This CDR3 is built from 14 residues. CDR3 nucleotide sequence: TGTGCCACCAGCGGGGATGGGCTAGCACTCAAGCAGTTCTTC. It codes for CATSGDGLALKQFF. The whole variable domain, remainder taken from reference TRBV15 and TRBJ2-1, is DAMVIQNPRYQVTQFGKPVTLSCSQTLNHNVMYWYQQKSSQAPKLLFHYYDKDFNNEADTPDNFQSRRPNTSFCFLDIRSPGLGDTAMYLCATSGDGLALKQFFGPGTRLTVL.

This rearrangement joins TRBV9 to TRBJ1-1, with D possibly TRBD1 on 5 matching bases. CDR3 length: 15 residues. Trimming stripped 4 bases from V and 4 bases from J, with 17 bases between. Germline-derived CDR1 and CDR2 are SGDLS and YYNGEE. As DNA, the CDR3 is TGTGCCAGCAGCCCCGTTGTGGGGCTAGGCACTGAAGCTTTCTTT. It encodes CASSPVVGLGTEAFF.

This clone was found once. This chain uses TRBV6-1 with TRBJ1-1, with 7 positions matching TRBD1. This CDR3 comprises 14 residues. J gave up 5 bases and V 5 bases, and 8 bases lay outside the gene matches. Germline CDR1 MNHNS, CDR2 SASEGT. The CDR3 region is CASSLNRGETEAFF. CDR3 nucleotide sequence: TGTGCCAGCAGTTTGAACAGGGGCGAAACTGAAGCTTTCTTT.

The V and J genes are TRBV9 and TRBJ2-1; TRBD1 might be the D (5 bases). This CDR3 spans 13 amino acids. The germline V gene encodes CDR1 SGDLS and CDR2 YYNGEE. Trimming removed 2 bases at V and 5 bases at J, with 8 bases between. The CDR3 sequence is CASSVADNNEQFF. The CDR3 nucleotides read TGTGCCAGCAGCGTGGCGGACAACAATGAGCAGTTCTTC. The whole variable domain, remainder taken from reference TRBV9 and TRBJ2-1, is DSGVTQTPKHLITATGQRVTLRCSPRSGDLSVYWYQQSLDQGLQFLIQYYNGEERAKGNILERFSAQQFPDLHSELNLSSLELGDSALYFCASSVADNNEQFFGPGTRLTVL.

The V and J genes are TRBV5-4 and TRBJ1-4; a weak D match, TRBD1 (5 bases). V was shortened by 2 bases and J by 8 bases, with 19 bases between the two germline ends. Germline-derived CDR1 and CDR2 are SGHNT and YYREEE (reference sequence). The CDR3 consists of 16 residues. CDR3 region: CASSFTAGVGGEKLFF. CDR3 coding DNA: TGTGCCAGCAGCTTCACGGCGGGGGTAGGAGGGGAAAAACTGTTTTTT.

This clone occurred once. The rearrangement links TRBV18 to TRBJ2-3, with 11 bases matching TRBD2. The CDR3 consists of 16 residues. The V gene end was trimmed by 6 bases and the J gene end by 3 bases; junction bases not matched to a gene: 8. CDR1 is KGHSH, CDR2 LQKENI, per germline. The CDR3 coding sequence is TGTGCCAGCTCGTCAAGGGCTAGCGGGGGGACAGATACGCAGTATTTT. Residues: CASSSRASGGTDTQYF.

The chain recombines TRBV4-1 with TRBJ2-7; no clear D. In germline, CDR1 is MGHRA, CDR2 YSYEKL. The CDR3 loop spans 14 amino acids. V was cut by 1 base and J by 6 bases, with 13 bases left in between. The CDR3 protein is CASSQVPSRSEQYF. The CDR3, as DNA: TGCGCCAGCAGCCAAGTTCCCTCTCGGAGCGAGCAGTACTTC.

The chain links TRBV7-2 to TRBJ2-1; 11 nucleotides align to TRBD2. This CDR3 region has 15 residues. V trimming: 3 bases; J trimming: 7 bases; junction bases outside the gene matches: 5. Germline V CDR1 and CDR2: SGHTA, FQGNSA. DNA of the CDR3: TGTGCCAGCAGCTTTTTAGCGGGGGGGCTGAATGAGCAGTTCTTC. Its protein product is CASSFLAGGLNEQFF.

The chain carries TRBV18 and TRBJ1-2; D ambiguous. In germline, CDR1 is KGHSH, CDR2 LQKENI. This CDR3 contains 14 residues. Trimming cost V 2 bases and J 1 base, with 8 bases left between them. CDR3 amino acids: CASSPGRINYGYTF. Written as DNA, the CDR3 is TGTGCCAGCTCACCAGGGAGAATTAACTATGGCTACACCTTC. Based on the CDR3 plus reference TRBV18 and TRBJ1-2, the full variable domain is NAGVMQNPRHLVRRRGQEARLRCSPMKGHSHVYWYRQLPEEGLKFMVYLQKENIIDESGMPKERFSAEFPKEGPSILRIQQVVRGDSAAYFCASSPGRINYGYTFGSGTRLTVV.

The V gene is TRBV18, the J gene TRBJ1-3; no reliable D call. This CDR3 is built from 18 residues. V shed 3 bases and J shed 0 bases, with 18 bases lying between them. Germline CDR1 and CDR2: KGHSH and LQKENI. The CDR3 here is CASSPIISGFSSGNTIYF. CDR3 bases: TGTGCCAGCTCACCCATCATATCGGGGTTCAGCTCTGGAAACACCATATATTTT.

V usage is TRBV6-1 and J usage is TRBJ1-1, with D maybe TRBD1 (6 bases). The CDR3 covers 15 residues. Trimming pared 0 bases from V and 7 bases from J, leaving 15 bases between. Germline V gene lookup returns CDR1 MNHNS and CDR2 SASEGT. The CDR3 loop reads CASSEAHRARVEAFF. The CDR3 coding sequence is TGTGCCAGCAGTGAAGCTCACAGGGCAAGGGTTGAAGCTTTCTTT.

This chain connects TRBV28 to TRBJ1-1; perhaps TRBD1 as D (5 bases). Trimming removed 7 bases from V and 3 bases from J, with 12 bases in between. The germline CDR1 and CDR2 sequences are MDHEN and SYDVKM. CDR3 size: 13 residues. CDR3 sequence: CASTSSGDTEAFF. The CDR3 coding sequence is TGTGCCAGCACCTCGTCGGGGGACACTGAAGCTTTCTTT.

This clone showed up just once. The chain uses TRBV6-1 and TRBJ2-3, with 9 bases fitting TRBD1. V shed 11 bases, J shed 4 bases, and the junction held 13 bases outside the gene matches. This CDR3 comprises 15 residues. From germline, CDR1 is MNHNS and CDR2 SASEGT. CDR3 region: CAAKSSTGGADTQYF. The DNA for the CDR3 is TGTGCCGCGAAGTCCTCTACAGGGGGCGCAGATACGCAGTATTTT.

The chain carries TRBV13 and TRBJ2-7; 11 positions match TRBD2. CDR1 PRHDT and CDR2 FYEKMQ come from the germline V gene (reference sequence). Trimming cost V 4 bases and J 4 bases; bases outside gene matches: 6. The CDR3 covers 15 residues. The CDR3 sequence: CASSSIAGGLYEQYF. In DNA, the CDR3 is TGTGCCAGCAGCTCTATAGCGGGAGGGTTGTACGAGCAGTACTTC.